The rows below give T cell receptor beta chains drawn from one sample of a study of cytomegalovirus exposure and HLA in healthy donors. Here immunoSEQ multiplex PCR was the method, and the copy in TCRdb shows in-frame clones only, minus some. The sample contains 57,000 or so clones, about 70% of which appear only once. The sample comprised PBMCs. The receptors originated from a woman aged 55-69 years in good health and CMV-seropositive. The CDR3 runs from the conserved cysteine through the conserved F or W. A D gene is named only where the DNA matches it firmly. Size is omitted from some rows. Given values are once, few, many or a class for expanded clones.

D gene,V gene,clone size,J gene,CDR3 DNA,CDR3 protein
TRBD1,TRBV29-1,.,TRBJ1-2,TGCAGCGTTCAGGGACAGAATACAAACTATGGCTACACCTTC,CSVQGQNTNYGYTF
.,TRBV28,.,TRBJ1-2,TGTGCCAGCAGTTCCCCTGGGGGGGCGAGCGGTGGCTACACCTTC,CASSSPGGASGGYTF
.,TRBV5-4,.,TRBJ2-2,TGTGCCAGCAGCTTCGTCGCGCTACAGGGCACCGGGGAGCTGTTTTTT,CASSFVALQGTGELFF
.,TRBV5-5,.,TRBJ2-7,TGTGCCAGCGGGGGGTTCCCCACCTACGAGCAGTACTTC,CASGGFPTYEQYF
.,TRBV18,once,TRBJ2-5,TGTGCCAGCTCACCCCCGACGGGGCAGGGGGAGACCCAGTACTTC,CASSPPTGQGETQYF
TRBD1,TRBV27,.,TRBJ2-7,TGTGCCAGCAGTTCAGCCGGACAGGGTCGCGTAGAGCAGTACTTC,CASSSAGQGRVEQYF
TRBD1,TRBV10-1,.,TRBJ1-5,TGCGCCAGCAGGACCGGGACAGATAGCAATCAGCCCCAGCATTTT,CASRTGTDSNQPQHF
TRBD1,TRBV6-5,few,TRBJ1-3,TGTGCCAGCAGTGAACAGGGGGTGACCATATATTTT,CASSEQGVTIYF
TRBD1,TRBV6-5,few,TRBJ1-6,TGTGCCAGCACCGGGACAGGGGTTAATTCACCCCTCCACTTT,CASTGTGVNSPLHF
.,TRBV2,.,TRBJ1-2,TGTGCCAGCAGGGGGCAAGGATCGCATGGCTACACCTTC,CASRGQGSHGYTF
.,TRBV6-1,.,TRBJ2-2,TGTGCCAGCAATATACACAGGGATACCGGGGAGCTGTTTTTT,CASNIHRDTGELFF
.,TRBV7-2,.,TRBJ1-5,TGTGCCAGCAGCCCAAGACGGGGGGGTGATCAGCCCCAGCATTTT,CASSPRRGGDQPQHF
.,TRBV18,.,TRBJ1-1,TGTGCCAGCTCACCATTCGGGGGCACTGAAGCTTTCTTT,CASSPFGGTEAFF
TRBD1,TRBV9,.,TRBJ1-4,TGTGCCAGCAGCGTCGGGACAGGGCCTGAAAAACTGTTTTTT,CASSVGTGPEKLFF
TRBD1,TRBV5-4,.,TRBJ2-3,TGTGCCAGCAGCTTGGGGGGACAGGGACTAACAGATACGCAGTATTTT,CASSLGGQGLTDTQYF
TRBD2,TRBV19,.,TRBJ2-7,TGTGCCAGTTCCCCGGGGGGGCCTAACGAGCAGTACTTC,CASSPGGPNEQYF
.,TRBV2,.,TRBJ1-2,TGTGCCAGCGCGGGGGGGTCTGGCTACACCTTC,CASAGGSGYTF
TRBD1,TRBV4-3,.,TRBJ1-5,TGCGCCAGCAGCCAAGACGTGGCCTTCGGGACAGGGTACAATCAGCCCCAGCATTTT,CASSQDVAFGTGYNQPQHF
TRBD2,TRBV7-2,.,TRBJ2-3,TGTGCCAGCAGCCCCATTAGCGGGGGGTCAGGAGATACGCAGTATTTT,CASSPISGGSGDTQYF
.,TRBV7-9,.,TRBJ2-7,TGTTCCAGCAGCTCGCGCGCCGGGACAAGCTACGAGCAGTACTTC,CSSSSRAGTSYEQYF
.,TRBV7-2,.,TRBJ2-7,TGTGCCAGCAGCCAACGACAGGCCTCCTACGAGCAGTACTTC,CASSQRQASYEQYF